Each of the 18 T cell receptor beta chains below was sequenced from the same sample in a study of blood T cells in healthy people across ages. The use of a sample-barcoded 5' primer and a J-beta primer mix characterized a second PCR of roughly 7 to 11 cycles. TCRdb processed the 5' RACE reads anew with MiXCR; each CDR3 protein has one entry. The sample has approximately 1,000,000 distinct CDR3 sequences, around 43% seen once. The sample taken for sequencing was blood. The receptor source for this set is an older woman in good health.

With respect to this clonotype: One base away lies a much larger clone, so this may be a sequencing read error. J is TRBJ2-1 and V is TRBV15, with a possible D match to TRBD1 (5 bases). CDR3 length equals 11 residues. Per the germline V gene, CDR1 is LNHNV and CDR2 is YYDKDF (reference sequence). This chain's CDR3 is CATSTGNEHFF. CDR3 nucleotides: TGTGCCACCAGCACAGGGAATGAGCATTTCTTC. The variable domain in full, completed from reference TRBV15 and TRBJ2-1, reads DAMVIQNPRYQVTQFGKPVTLSCSQTLNHNVMYWYQQKSSQAPKLLFHYYDKDFNNEADTPDNFQSRRPNTSFCFLDIRSPGLGDTAMYLCATSTGNEHFFGPGTRLTVL.

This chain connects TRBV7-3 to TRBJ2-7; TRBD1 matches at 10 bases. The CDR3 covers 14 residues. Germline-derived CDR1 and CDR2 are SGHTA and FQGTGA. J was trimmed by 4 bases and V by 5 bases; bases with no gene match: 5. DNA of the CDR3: TGTGCCAGCAGCAAGACAGGGGGCAATTACGAGCAGTACTTC. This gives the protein CASSKTGGNYEQYF.

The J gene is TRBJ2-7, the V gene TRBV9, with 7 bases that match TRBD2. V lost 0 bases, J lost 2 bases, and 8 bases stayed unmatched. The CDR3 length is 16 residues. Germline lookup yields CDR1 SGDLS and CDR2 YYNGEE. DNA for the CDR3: TGTGCCAGCAGCGTAGGGGCTAGCGGAAAAGCCTACGAGCAGTACTTC. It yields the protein CASSVGASGKAYEQYF.

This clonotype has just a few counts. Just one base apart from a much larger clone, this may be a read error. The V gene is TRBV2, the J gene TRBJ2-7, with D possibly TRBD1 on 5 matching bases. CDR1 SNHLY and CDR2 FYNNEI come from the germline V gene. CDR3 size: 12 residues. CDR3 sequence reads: CAGSQGIYEQYF. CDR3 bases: TGTGCCGGCAGCCAGGGTATTTACGAGCAGTACTTC.

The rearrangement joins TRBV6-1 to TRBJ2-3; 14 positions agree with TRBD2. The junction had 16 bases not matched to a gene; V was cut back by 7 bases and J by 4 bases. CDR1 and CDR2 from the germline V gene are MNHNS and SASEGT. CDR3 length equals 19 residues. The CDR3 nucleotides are TGTGCCAGCACCCTGGGACAGGGGGCGACTAGCGGGAGGGCAGATACGCAGTATTTT. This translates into CASTLGQGATSGRADTQYF.

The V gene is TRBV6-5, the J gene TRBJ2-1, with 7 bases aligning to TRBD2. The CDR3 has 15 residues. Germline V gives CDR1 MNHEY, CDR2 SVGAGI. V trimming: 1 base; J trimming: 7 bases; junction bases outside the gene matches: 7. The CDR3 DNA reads TGTGCCAGCAGTTACTGGAGGGAGGGTAAAAATGAGCAGTTCTTC. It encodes CASSYWREGKNEQFF.

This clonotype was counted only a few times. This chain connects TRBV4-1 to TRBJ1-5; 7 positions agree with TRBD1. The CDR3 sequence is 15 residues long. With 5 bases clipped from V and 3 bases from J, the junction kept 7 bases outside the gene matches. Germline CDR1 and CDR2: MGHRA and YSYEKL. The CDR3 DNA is TGCGCCAGCAGCGCAGACAGGGTAATCAATCAGCCCCAGCATTTT. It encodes CASSADRVINQPQHF.

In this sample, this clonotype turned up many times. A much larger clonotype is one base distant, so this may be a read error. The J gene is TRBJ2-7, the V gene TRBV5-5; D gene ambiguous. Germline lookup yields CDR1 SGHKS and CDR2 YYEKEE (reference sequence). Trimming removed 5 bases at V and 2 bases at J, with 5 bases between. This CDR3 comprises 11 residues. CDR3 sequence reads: CASSLPYEQYF. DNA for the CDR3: TGTGCCAGCAGTTTACCCTACGAGCAGTACTTC.

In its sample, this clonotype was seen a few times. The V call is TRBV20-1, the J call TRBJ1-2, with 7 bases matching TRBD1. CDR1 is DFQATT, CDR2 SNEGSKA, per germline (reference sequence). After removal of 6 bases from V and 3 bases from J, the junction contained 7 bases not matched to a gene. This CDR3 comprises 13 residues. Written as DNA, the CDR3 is TGCAGTGCCGAAGACAGGGATGACTATGGCTACACCTTC. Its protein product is CSAEDRDDYGYTF.

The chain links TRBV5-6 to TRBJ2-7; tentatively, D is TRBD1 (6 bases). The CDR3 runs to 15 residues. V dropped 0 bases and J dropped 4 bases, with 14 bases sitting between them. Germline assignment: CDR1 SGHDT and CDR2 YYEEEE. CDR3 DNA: TGTGCCAGCAGCTTGGCCACGGGACACGGATACGAGCAGTACTTC. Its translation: CASSLATGHGYEQYF.

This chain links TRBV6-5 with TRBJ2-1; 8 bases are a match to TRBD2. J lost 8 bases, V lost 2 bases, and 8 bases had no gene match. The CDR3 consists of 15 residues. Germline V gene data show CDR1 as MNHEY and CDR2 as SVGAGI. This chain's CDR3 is CASSYTGTRRHEQFF. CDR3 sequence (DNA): TGTGCCAGCAGTTACACCGGGACTAGGCGGCATGAGCAGTTCTTC.

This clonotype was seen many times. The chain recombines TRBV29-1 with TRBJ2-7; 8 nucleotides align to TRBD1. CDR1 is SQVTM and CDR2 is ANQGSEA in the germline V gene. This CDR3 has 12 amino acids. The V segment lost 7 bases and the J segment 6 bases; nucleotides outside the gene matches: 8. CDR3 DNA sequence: TGCAGCGCACGACAGGGGATCGGCGAGCAGTACTTC. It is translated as CSARQGIGEQYF.

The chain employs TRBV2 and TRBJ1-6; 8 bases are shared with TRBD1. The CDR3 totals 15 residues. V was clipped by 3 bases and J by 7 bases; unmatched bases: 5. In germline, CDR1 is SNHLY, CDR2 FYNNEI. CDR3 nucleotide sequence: TGTGCCAGCAGTGACAGGGGGCTCGGGAATTCACCCCTCCACTTT. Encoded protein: CASSDRGLGNSPLHF.

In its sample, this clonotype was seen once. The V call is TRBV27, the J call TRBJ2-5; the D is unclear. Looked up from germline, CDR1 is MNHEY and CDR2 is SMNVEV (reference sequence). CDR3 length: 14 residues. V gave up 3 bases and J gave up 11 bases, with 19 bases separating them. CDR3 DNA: TGTGCCAGCAGTTTTGACCTCGGTGTCAATGAGCAGTACTTC. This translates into CASSFDLGVNEQYF.

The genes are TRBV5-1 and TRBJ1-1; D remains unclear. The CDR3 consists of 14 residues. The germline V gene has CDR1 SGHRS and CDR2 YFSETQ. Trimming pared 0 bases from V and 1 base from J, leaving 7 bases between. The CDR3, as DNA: TGCGCCAGCAGCTTGGACAGTGCGAACACTGAAGCTTTCTTT. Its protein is CASSLDSANTEAFF.

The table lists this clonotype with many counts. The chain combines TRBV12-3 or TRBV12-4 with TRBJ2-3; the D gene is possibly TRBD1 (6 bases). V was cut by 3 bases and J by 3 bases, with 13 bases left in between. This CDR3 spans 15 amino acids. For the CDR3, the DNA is TGTGCCAGCAGTTTGGTACAGGGAGCAACAGATACGCAGTATTTT. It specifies CASSLVQGATDTQYF.

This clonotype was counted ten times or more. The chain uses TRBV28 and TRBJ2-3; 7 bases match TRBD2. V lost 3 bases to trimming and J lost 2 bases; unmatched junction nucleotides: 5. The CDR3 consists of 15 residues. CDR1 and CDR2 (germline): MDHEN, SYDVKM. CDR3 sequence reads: CASSLPSGLTDTQYF. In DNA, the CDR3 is TGTGCCAGCAGTTTGCCTAGCGGACTCACAGATACGCAGTATTTT.

The CDR3 coding sequence is TGTGCCAGCAGTGAATACAGGTCCCCCACAGATACGCAGTATTTT. Amino acid sequence: CASSEYRSPTDTQYF. The chain couples TRBV2 to TRBJ2-3; D is perhaps TRBD1 (5 bases). The CDR3 is made up of 15 amino acids. Germline V lookup: CDR1 SNHLY, CDR2 FYNNEI. Between the trimmed V and J ends, which lost 2 bases and 2 bases, there was a span of 11 bases.